The next 2 T cell receptor beta chains were all read from a single sample in a study of CD8 T cells in Susac syndrome. Random hexamers were used to reverse transcribe the RNA input (0.5 to 1 ug). Each CDR3 protein is one row after TCRdb ran MiXCR on the immunoSEQ multiplex PCR reads. The sample includes about 300,000 distinct CDR3 sequences, 65% to 90% of them seen just once. Sequencing input: CD8+ T cells from PBMCs. These receptors all come from a human donor with multiple sclerosis.

The chain is built from TRBV5-4 and TRBJ2-3, with D perhaps matching TRBD1 (5 bases). CDR3 size: 14 residues. The V gene's germline CDR1 is SGHNT and CDR2 YYREEE (reference sequence). Trimming pared 2 bases from V and 4 bases from J, leaving 11 bases between. The CDR3 DNA follows: TGTGCCAGCAGCTTTCATCAGGGTGCAGATACGCAGTATTTT. Translation: CASSFHQGADTQYF.

The genes are TRBV10-1 and TRBJ2-5; 7 bases line up with TRBD1. Germline lookup yields CDR1 WNHNN and CDR2 SYGVQD (reference sequence). V dropped 5 bases and J dropped 4; count of bases not matched to a gene: 1. The CDR3 consists of 12 residues. CDR3 region: CASSPGGETQYF. In DNA form, the CDR3 reads TGCGCCAGCAGTCCAGGGGGAGAGACCCAGTACTTC.